This is a list of T cell receptor beta chains from one sample in a study of CD8 T cells in Susac syndrome. TCRdb re-analysed the immunoSEQ multiplex PCR reads in MiXCR, keeping a single row per CDR3 protein. The sample has about 210,000 distinct CDR3 sequences; approximately 94% are singletons. The sequenced sample was CD4+ T cells from PBMCs. The receptors derive from a human donor with Susac syndrome. The CDR3 runs from the conserved cysteine through the conserved F or W. A D gene is named only where the DNA matches it firmly. Expanded clones are given a class, and other clones once, few, many or no size at all.

v_gene	d_gene	j_gene	abundance	CDR3nt	CDR3aa
TRBV5-6	TRBD1	TRBJ2-7	NA	TGTGCCAGCAGCCGGGACAGGGTAAACTACGAGCAGTACTTC	CASSRDRVNYEQYF
TRBV4-3	NA	TRBJ2-2	NA	TGCGCCAGCAGCCAAGATCGGCTAGCTTACACCGGGGAGCTGTTTTTT	CASSQDRLAYTGELFF
TRBV5-1	TRBD1	TRBJ1-6	NA	TGCGCCAGCAGCTTGTACTTCGGGACAGGGGATAATTCACCCCTCCACTTT	CASSLYFGTGDNSPLHF
TRBV6-2/TRBV6-3	NA	TRBJ2-4	NA	TGTGCCAGCAGTAGAGGGAAAAACATTCAGTACTTC	CASSRGKNIQYF
TRBV5-1	NA	TRBJ2-7	NA	TGCGCCAGCAGCTCCAACAGGGCCGGACTGTACGAGCAGTACTTC	CASSSNRAGLYEQYF
TRBV30	NA	TRBJ1-1	NA	TGTGCCTGGAGTTCGGGATATGGTGAAGCTTTCTTT	CAWSSGYGEAFF
TRBV7-3	TRBD1	TRBJ2-3	NA	TGTGCCAGCAGCCAAGGGCCTACAGGGGGAGATACGCAGTATTTT	CASSQGPTGGDTQYF
TRBV29-1	NA	TRBJ2-7	NA	TGCAGCGTTGAAACCGAGTACGAGCAGTACTTC	CSVETEYEQYF
TRBV9	NA	TRBJ1-2	NA	TGTGCCAGCAGCGCCAGACCTTCGGGGGCGGTGTTCTCCTTC	CASSARPSGAVFSF
TRBV5-1	NA	TRBJ1-4	NA	TGCGCCAGCAGCTTAACAGCCTCACGCGGTGAAAAACTGTTTTTT	CASSLTASRGEKLFF
TRBV30	TRBD1	TRBJ1-5	NA	TGTGCCTGGAAGGGACAGGGGGTCGGCAATCAGCCCCAGCATTTT	CAWKGQGVGNQPQHF
TRBV6-2/TRBV6-3	TRBD1	TRBJ2-7	NA	TGTGCCAGCAGTTACCGGACAGGGACGTACGAGCAGTACTTC	CASSYRTGTYEQYF
TRBV5-6	NA	TRBJ2-3	NA	TGTGCCAGCAGCACTCAACTCCACCCGGCAGGAGATACGCAGTATTTT	CASSTQLHPAGDTQYF
TRBV7-2	TRBD2	TRBJ2-7	NA	TGTGCCAGCAGCTCTCCCGCTGCGGGGGGGCGCGAGCAGTACTTC	CASSSPAAGGREQYF
TRBV20-1	NA	TRBJ1-2	once	TGCAGTGCTAGAGATTTCGGGGAAAGCTATGGCTACACCTTC	CSARDFGESYGYTF
TRBV2	TRBD2	TRBJ2-3	NA	TGTGCCAGCAGTGAGGCTAGCGGGGGAGATACGCAGTATTTT	CASSEASGGDTQYF
TRBV3-1	TRBD1	TRBJ2-5	NA	TGTGCCAGCAGCCAAGCATTTGACAGGGGAGAGACCCAGTACTTC	CASSQAFDRGETQYF
TRBV29-1	NA	TRBJ1-1	NA	TGCAGCGTTACCGGAGGGCAGCAGAACACTGAAGCTTTCTTT	CSVTGGQQNTEAFF
TRBV3-1	TRBD1	TRBJ1-6	NA	TGTGCCAGCAGCCAAGGGACAGGGGGAAATTCACCCCTCCACTTT	CASSQGTGGNSPLHF
TRBV28	NA	TRBJ1-6	NA	TGTGCCAGCAGCAGCCCGGGGGCAGGATATAATTCACCCCTCCACTTT	CASSSPGAGYNSPLHF
TRBV6-5	TRBD2	TRBJ2-2	NA	TGTGCCAGCGGGACTAGCAGGAACACCGGGGAGCTGTTTTTT	CASGTSRNTGELFF
TRBV29-1	NA	TRBJ2-5	NA	TGCAGCGGGGGGGACACCCGGGGGACCCAGTACTTC	CSGGDTRGTQYF
TRBV6-5	TRBD1	TRBJ2-7	NA	TGTGCCAGCAGTCTTACCGGGACAGTCTCCTACGAGCAGTACTTC	CASSLTGTVSYEQYF
TRBV30	NA	TRBJ1-1	NA	TGTGCCTGGAGTGCCCACGGGCAGGGCCCTGAAGCTTTCTTT	CAWSAHGQGPEAFF
TRBV27	NA	TRBJ2-1	once	TGTGCCAGCAGTTTCTCTTTCCCCAATGAGCAGTTCTTC	CASSFSFPNEQFF
TRBV3-1	NA	TRBJ2-3	few	TGTGCCAGCAGCCCCGAGACCACAGATACGCAGTATTTT	CASSPETTDTQYF
TRBV4-1	TRBD1	TRBJ1-1	NA	TGCGCCAGCAGCCACGTGACAGGGGGTAACACTGAAGCTTTCTTT	CASSHVTGGNTEAFF
TRBV27	NA	TRBJ1-2	NA	TGTGCCAGCAGTTTAAGGGGGAGGGGAGGGCATGGCTACACCTTC	CASSLRGRGGHGYTF
TRBV29-1	TRBD2	TRBJ2-3	few	TGCAGCGTTGATATGTGGCGGGAGGCCACAGATACGCAGTATTTT	CSVDMWREATDTQYF
TRBV11-2	TRBD1	TRBJ1-2	NA	TGTGCCAGCAGCTCGATCCGGGACAGGGCTCTCTATGGCTACACCTTC	CASSSIRDRALYGYTF
TRBV3-1	TRBD2	TRBJ2-7	NA	TGTGCCAGCAGCCAAGAATCCGGCGGGGGGATACACGAGCAGTACTTC	CASSQESGGGIHEQYF
TRBV5-1	TRBD1	TRBJ2-5	NA	TGCGCCAGCAGCCCCGGGGCAGGGGGCGGGCAAGAGACCCAGTACTTC	CASSPGAGGGQETQYF
TRBV25-1	NA	TRBJ1-1	NA	TGTGCCAGCATTAGGGACACGGTGAACACTGAAGCTTTCTTT	CASIRDTVNTEAFF
TRBV20-1	TRBD1	TRBJ2-5	NA	TGCAGTGCTAGAGATCCCCCGACAGGGGTAGAGACCCAGTACTTC	CSARDPPTGVETQYF
TRBV20-1	TRBD1	TRBJ2-7	NA	TGCAGTGCAGGGACAGGGACCCACGACGAGCAGTACTTC	CSAGTGTHDEQYF
TRBV27	TRBD1	TRBJ1-2	NA	TGTGCCAGCAGTTTTGGGGACAGGAGCTATGGCTACACCTTC	CASSFGDRSYGYTF
TRBV20-1	NA	TRBJ2-1	NA	TGCAGTGCTAGTAGAGGTCGAGATGAGCAGTTCTTC	CSASRGRDEQFF
TRBV4-2	NA	TRBJ2-5	NA	TGTGCCAGCAGCCAAGCCGGCGGGGAAGAGACCCAGTACTTC	CASSQAGGEETQYF
TRBV20-1	NA	TRBJ1-5	NA	TGCAGTGCGAGGCGGCAGGAGAATCAGCCCCAGCATTTT	CSARRQENQPQHF
TRBV11-2	NA	TRBJ2-1	NA	TGTGCCAGCAGCTTAAGGGGAAAGGGACTCCTCTTGGGCGTTGAGCAGTTCTTC	CASSLRGKGLLLGVEQFF